These T cell receptor beta chains were read from a single sample in a study of shared clonotypes between healthy human individuals. Repertoires were generated with immunoSEQ multiplex PCR, while TCRdb's copy carries only in-frame clones and drops some. Among approximately 2.4 million clones listed, around 95% were seen once. Sequencing was carried out using naive CD4+ T cells sorted from blood. These receptors all stem from a man younger than 30 in good health. The CDR3 runs from the conserved cysteine through the conserved F or W. A D gene is named only where the DNA matches it firmly. Some rows mark clone size as missing; the rest say once, few, many or name a class of expanded clone.

>once|TRBV6-1|-|TRBJ2-1
CASMKDPSSYNEQFF
TGTGCCAGCATGAAGGACCCAAGCTCCTACAATGAGCAGTTCTTC
>-|TRBV5-5|TRBD2|TRBJ2-7
CASSLPGLHEQYF
TGTGCCAGCAGTTTACCGGGACTACACGAGCAGTACTTC
>-|TRBV7-2|-|TRBJ2-2
CASSLLRNTGELFF
TGTGCCAGCAGCTTACTCCGGAACACCGGGGAGCTGTTTTTT
>few|TRBV11-2|-|TRBJ1-6
CASSSQGYNSPLHF
TGTGCCAGCAGCTCACAGGGTTATAATTCACCCCTCCACTTT
>-|TRBV2|-|TRBJ1-5
CASSERKAQPQHF
TGTGCCAGCAGTGAGAGAAAGGCGCAGCCCCAGCATTTT
>-|TRBV2|TRBD1|TRBJ1-2
CASSLSQGADGYTF
TGTGCCAGCAGTTTGTCCCAGGGGGCCGATGGCTACACCTTC
>-|TRBV11-1|TRBD1|TRBJ1-2
CASSWTGTGGYTF
TGTGCCAGCAGTTGGACAGGAACTGGGGGCTACACCTTC
>once|TRBV6-5|TRBD1|TRBJ1-3
CASRLTGNAGNTIYF
TGTGCCAGCAGATTGACAGGGAACGCTGGAAACACCATATATTTT
>-|TRBV11-2|TRBD2|TRBJ2-5
CASSPEGALAGQETQYF
TGTGCCAGCAGCCCGGAGGGAGCCCTAGCGGGACAGGAGACCCAGTACTTC
>-|TRBV18|-|TRBJ2-7
CASSPQRRDEQYF
TGTGCCAGCTCACCGCAGCGGAGAGACGAGCAGTACTTC
>-|TRBV6-1|-|TRBJ2-3
CASSAGGRTDTQYF
TGTGCCAGTTCAGCCGGGGGTCGCACAGATACGCAGTATTTT
>-|TRBV30|-|TRBJ1-5
CAWRSQGPPNQPQHF
TGTGCCTGGAGAAGTCAGGGGCCCCCCAATCAGCCCCAGCATTTT
>-|TRBV7-2|TRBD1|TRBJ2-3
CASSLGQGADTQYF
TGTGCCAGCAGCTTGGGACAGGGCGCAGATACGCAGTATTTT
>-|TRBV7-2|-|TRBJ2-5
CASSLLGETQYF
TGTGCCAGCAGCCTCCTCGGAGAGACCCAGTACTTC
>-|TRBV19|-|TRBJ1-2
CASNPGQGNYGYTF
TGTGCCAGTAATCCAGGGCAGGGAAACTATGGCTACACCTTC
>-|TRBV7-2|-|TRBJ1-5
CASSFQVGDQPQHF
TGTGCCAGCAGCTTTCAGGTTGGGGATCAGCCCCAGCATTTT
>-|TRBV14|-|TRBJ2-7
CASSKGVISYEQYF
TGTGCCAGCAGCAAAGGGGTGATCTCCTACGAGCAGTACTTC
>-|TRBV19|-|TRBJ1-4
CASSIATTNEKLFF
TGTGCCAGTAGTATCGCTACAACTAATGAAAAACTGTTTTTT
>-|TRBV9|TRBD2|TRBJ2-5
CASSPRGERQETQYF
TGTGCCAGCAGCCCTCGGGGGGAACGCCAAGAGACCCAGTACTTC
>once|TRBV7-2|-|TRBJ1-2
CASSLEAGLIYGYTF
TGTGCCAGCAGCTTAGAGGCAGGCCTTATCTATGGCTACACCTTC
>-|TRBV10-2|-|TRBJ2-7
CASSEGSYYEQYF
TGCGCCAGCAGTGAAGGATCCTACTACGAGCAGTACTTC
>-|TRBV5-1|TRBD1|TRBJ1-2
CASSLDGQGTYGYTF
TGCGCCAGCAGCTTGGACGGACAGGGAACATATGGCTACACCTTC
>-|TRBV5-8|-|TRBJ2-6
CASGGRRSGANVLTF
TGTGCCAGCGGTGGACGGCGCTCTGGGGCCAACGTCCTGACTTTC
>-|TRBV10-2|TRBD1|TRBJ2-7
CASSDRPPGGHANYEQYF
TGCGCCAGCAGTGATCGGCCCCCAGGGGGCCATGCTAACTACGAGCAGTACTTC
>-|TRBV4-1|TRBD2|TRBJ2-1
CASRGPSGGANEQFF
TGCGCCAGCAGAGGCCCTAGCGGGGGGGCAAATGAGCAGTTCTTC
>-|TRBV7-8|TRBD2|TRBJ2-7
CASSFRRERYGEQYF
TGTGCCAGCAGCTTCCGGCGGGAGAGATACGGCGAGCAGTACTTC
>-|TRBV5-1|-|TRBJ2-5
CASRGGETQYF
TGCGCCAGCAGAGGGGGGGAGACCCAGTACTTC
>-|TRBV5-1|-|TRBJ2-7
CASSYRGAEQYF
TGCGCCAGCAGCTATAGGGGGGCCGAGCAGTACTTC
>once|TRBV6-1|TRBD1|TRBJ1-1
CASSGGAGQGYFTEAFF
TGTGCCAGCAGTGGGGGGGCGGGACAGGGCTACTTTACTGAAGCTTTCTTT